A single sample gave rise to the 2 T cell receptor beta chains below, sequenced in a study of vaccination and CD4 T cells after COVID-19. For these receptors, no antigen is known. The Oncomine TCR Beta short-read assay was applied to DNA of cultured CD4+ T cells. TCRdb analysed the PCR reads with MiXCR anew, one entry per CDR3 protein. Of about 8,900 distinct CDR3 sequences listed, 55% to 75% were seen once; the top ten hold 30%. Treatment specified: approximately nine-day PBMC culture with coronavirus spike peptide pools or control peptides (ViraFEST assay). The sequenced sample was CD4+ T cells from blood, cultured in vitro. The origin of the receptors is a human donor who had recovered from COVID-19.

This clonotype has more than one count but fewer than ten. The V gene is TRBV6-2 or TRBV6-3, the J gene TRBJ2-7, with D possibly matching TRBD2 (6 bases). Germline V gives CDR1 MNHEY, CDR2 SVGEGT. The CDR3 is 15 amino acids. V dropped 0 bases and J dropped 7 bases, with 16 bases sitting between them. The CDR3 DNA sequence: TGTGCCAGCAGTTACTCCTCCGGGGGAGTGGGGGAGCAGTACTTC. Its translation is CASSYSSGGVGEQYF.

In its sample, this clonotype was seen a few times. The chain is built from TRBV6-1 and TRBJ1-2, with D possibly matching TRBD1 (6 bases). Germline CDR1 is MNHNS and CDR2 is SASEGT. V was cut by 7 bases and J by 6 bases, with 12 bases left in between. The CDR3 contains 12 residues. CDR3 coding DNA: TGTGCCAGCACGAAGGGGGGGAATGGCTACACCTTC. Protein sequence: CASTKGGNGYTF.